The 17 T cell receptor beta chains below come from one sample, sequenced in a study of blood T cell repertoires in COVID-19. TCRdb's table, derived via immunoSEQ multiplex PCR, lists solely in-frame clones and lacks some. Among 200,000 or so clones listed, about 86% were seen once. The sequencing input was PBMCs or T cells enriched from blood (not recorded which). These receptors were taken from a woman between 40 and 50 years old with acute COVID-19.

Note on this clone: This sample includes further DNA sequences coding for the same CDR3. V usage is TRBV7-9 and J usage is TRBJ2-3; D call uncertain. The CDR3 has 12 residues. The germline CDR1 and CDR2 sequences are SEHNR and FQNEAQ (reference sequence). V was clipped by 4 bases and J by 2 bases, with 4 bases between them. CDR3 residues: CASSSNTDTQYF. In nucleotides, the CDR3 is TGTGCCAGCAGCTCCAACACAGATACGCAGTATTTT.

The J gene is TRBJ1-1, the V gene TRBV7-9; D remains ambiguous. CDR1 SEHNR and CDR2 FQNEAQ come from the germline V gene (reference sequence). Trimming shortened V by 3 bases and J by 0 bases, and 11 bases separated the two germline ends. The CDR3 extends over 15 amino acids. CDR3 residues: CASSFSLTMNTEAFF. The CDR3 bases are TGTGCCAGCAGCTTCAGTCTTACGATGAACACTGAAGCTTTCTTT.

The rearrangement uses TRBV12-3 or TRBV12-4 and TRBJ2-1; D possibly corresponds to TRBD2 (5 bases). V was cut by 3 bases and J by 10 bases, with 10 bases left in between. This CDR3 is built from 12 residues. Written as DNA, the CDR3 is TGTGCCAGCAGTTTTATCGGGAACGAGCAGTTCTTC. Protein sequence: CASSFIGNEQFF.

V gene TRBV29-1 combines with J gene TRBJ2-1; TRBD2 aligns across 7 bases. The CDR3 length is 14 residues. V shed 7 bases, J shed 0 bases, and the junction held 6 bases outside the gene matches. Germline CDR1 SQVTM, CDR2 ANQGSEA. CDR3 nucleotide sequence: TGCAGCGCTGCCAGGGACTACTCCTACAATGAGCAGTTCTTC. Its translation is CSAARDYSYNEQFF.

The chain has TRBV24-1 and TRBJ1-5; D ambiguous. CDR1 and CDR2 from the germline V gene are KGHDR and SFDVKD. The CDR3 has 12 residues. V was cut by 7 bases and J by 1 base, with 4 bases left in between. CDR3 DNA sequence: TGTGCCACCAGGAGAAGCAATCAGCCCCAGCATTTT. Protein sequence: CATRRSNQPQHF.

This chain links TRBV28 with TRBJ1-2; a possible D gene is TRBD1 (6 bases). The CDR3 totals 16 residues. The V end lost 6 bases, the J end lost 4 bases, and 21 bases lay between the germline ends. Per germline, CDR1 MDHEN and CDR2 SYDVKM. The CDR3 DNA reads TGTGCCAGCAGGTCCCATGGACAGCAACGTTTCTATGGCTACACCTTC. The encoded protein is CASRSHGQQRFYGYTF.

The V and J genes are TRBV5-5 and TRBJ2-7; 12 positions match TRBD2. V shed 0 bases, J shed 0 bases, and the junction held 7 bases outside the gene matches. Germline V gives CDR1 SGHKS, CDR2 YYEKEE (reference sequence). The CDR3 covers 18 residues. The CDR3 here is CASSLELAGGPISYEQYF. The CDR3 bases are TGTGCCAGCAGCTTGGAACTAGCGGGAGGCCCCATCTCCTACGAGCAGTACTTC.

Turning to this clone: The sample carries other DNA sequences with the same CDR3. As DNA, the CDR3 is TGTGCCAGCAGCCAGGCACCGAATCAGCCCCAGCATTTT. It translates to CASSQAPNQPQHF. The J gene is TRBJ1-5, the V gene TRBV27; D not resolved. Germline V gene lookup returns CDR1 MNHEY and CDR2 SMNVEV (reference sequence). V lost 6 bases, J lost 4 bases, and 10 bases lay in between. CDR3 length: 13 amino acids.

This clone showed up just a few times. V is TRBV3-1 (or the pseudogene TRBV3-2) and J is TRBJ1-1, with 10 positions matching TRBD1. Germline values: CDR1 LGHDT, CDR2 YNNKEL (reference sequence). Trimming cost V 5 bases and J 1 base; bases outside gene matches: 10. The CDR3 extends over 17 amino acids. CDR3 amino acids: CASSSRDRGSGNTEAFF. CDR3 in DNA: TGTGCCAGCAGCTCCCGGGACAGGGGAAGCGGGAACACTGAAGCTTTCTTT.

The CDR3 DNA reads as TGCGCCAGCAGCTTCAGCTGGACAGGGGGTCGCAATGAGCAGTTCTTC. It specifies CASSFSWTGGRNEQFF. The chain uses TRBV5-1 and TRBJ2-1, with 10 nucleotides matching TRBD1. V lost 2 bases to trimming and J lost 6 bases; unmatched junction nucleotides: 8. CDR1 is SGHRS and CDR2 is YFSETQ in the germline V gene. This CDR3 region has 16 residues.

This clone was seen a few times. The rearrangement joins TRBV5-8 to TRBJ1-6; 7 bases agree with TRBD1. CDR1 and CDR2 (germline): SGHTS, YDEGEE. The CDR3 is 15 residues long. Trimming at V came to 1 base and at J to 7 bases, leaving 5 bases not matched to a gene. CDR3 sequence reads: CASSLLAQGNSPLHF. CDR3 DNA: TGTGCCAGCAGCTTGTTGGCACAGGGGAATTCACCCCTCCACTTT. Complete variable domain (other parts from reference TRBV5-8 and TRBJ1-6): EAGVTQSPTHLIKTRGQQATLRCSPISGHTSVYWYQQALGLGLQFLLWYDEGEERNRGNFPPRFSGRQFPNYSSELNVNALELEDSALYLCASSLLAQGNSPLHFGNGTRLTVT.

V is TRBV7-9 and J is TRBJ1-5, with 10 bases identical to TRBD1. V dropped 3 bases and J dropped 3; count of bases not matched to a gene: 2. From germline, CDR1 is SEHNR and CDR2 FQNEAQ (reference sequence). The CDR3 is 15 amino acids. CDR3 protein: CASSFGTGVNQPQHF. CDR3 coding DNA: TGTGCCAGCAGCTTTGGGACAGGGGTCAATCAGCCCCAGCATTTT. Full variable domain (remainder filled in from reference TRBV7-9 and TRBJ1-5): DTGVSQNPRHKITKRGQNVTFRCDPISEHNRLYWYRQTLGQGPEFLTYFQNEAQLEKSRLLSDRFSAERPKGSFSTLEIQRTEQGDSAMYLCASSFGTGVNQPQHFGDGTRLSIL.

The chain uses TRBV6-5 and TRBJ2-1, with 14 bases that match TRBD2. There are 16 residues in the CDR3. V dropped 0 bases and J dropped 10; count of bases not matched to a gene: 5. Looked up from germline, CDR1 is MNHEY and CDR2 is SVGAGI. CDR3 in DNA: TGTGCCAGCAGTTACTCCGGGACTAGCGGGAGCAGGGAGCAGTTCTTC. Protein: CASSYSGTSGSREQFF.

The chain combines TRBV9 with TRBJ2-2; 7 bases are a match to TRBD1. V shed 0 bases and J 5 bases; nucleotides not matched to a gene: 4. Germline values: CDR1 SGDLS, CDR2 YYNGEE. The CDR3 is 15 residues long. The CDR3 reads CASSVALQGTGELFF. CDR3 DNA sequence: TGTGCCAGCAGCGTAGCATTACAGGGGACCGGGGAGCTGTTTTTT.

The chain recombines TRBV19 with TRBJ2-1, with D possibly matching TRBD2 (6 bases). From germline, CDR1 is LNHDA and CDR2 SQIVND (reference sequence). V lost 1 base, J lost 5 bases, and 12 bases lay in between. CDR3 size: 15 residues. CDR3 nucleotide sequence: TGTGCCAGTAGTATAGCAGGACTAATGAACAATGAGCAGTTCTTC. Translation: CASSIAGLMNNEQFF.

The gene calls are TRBV7-2 and TRBJ1-6, with 7 bases that match TRBD1. This CDR3 has 16 residues. CDR1 is SGHTA, CDR2 FQGNSA, per germline. V shed 4 bases, J shed 6 bases, and the junction held 9 bases outside the gene matches. The CDR3 sequence is CASSSETGTANSPLHF. CDR3 nucleotide sequence: TGTGCCAGCAGCTCAGAGACCGGGACAGCTAATTCACCCCTCCACTTT.

This clone was counted a few times. This chain links TRBV7-6 with TRBJ2-7, with 12 bases that match TRBD2. J lost 4 bases, V lost 4 bases, and 5 bases had no gene match. The CDR3 loop spans 15 amino acids. Germline V gene sequence: CDR1 SGHVS, CDR2 FNYEAQ. The DNA of the CDR3 is TGTGCCAGCAGCTCCGGACTAGCGGGACCATACGAGCAGTACTTC. Translation: CASSSGLAGPYEQYF.